This TCR beta chain was obtained from a study of Ad26.COV2.S vaccination and SARS-CoV-2 variants. Study as a whole: Of the COV1001 trial arms, the Ad26.COV2.S arm included the donor. Dosing was one shot or two shots 56 days apart. Notes on the study in general: Vaccine recipients showed a spike-specific TCR breadth that was higher than in placebo recipients.

Concerning this clone: The antigen remains unidentified.

The treatment is: some 19 received Ad26.COV2.S at low or high dose, single or two shots; 5 received placebo; per-sample allocation not given. Day 63 after the first vaccine or placebo injection was the time point for sampling. The table came from immunoSEQ multiplex PCR; TCRdb's copy has only in-frame clones and leaves some out. The sample yields hundreds of thousands of clones, about nine tenths seen once. There are 14 residues in the CDR3. Germline CDR1 reads MGHRA; CDR2 reads YSYEKL. Trimming cost V 0 bases and J 5 bases, with 11 bases left between them. This receptor was taken from a person aged 18-60 years who received the Ad26.COV2.S COVID-19 vaccine or a placebo. The sequencing used peripheral blood, collected in a trial of Ad26.COV2.S vaccine versus placebo. The chain joins TRBV4-1 to TRBJ2-7, with a weak D call TRBD2 (6 bases). The CDR3 sequence: CASSQDSGGDEQYF. CDR3 bases: TGCGCCAGCAGCCAAGACTCCGGGGGTGACGAGCAGTACTTC.